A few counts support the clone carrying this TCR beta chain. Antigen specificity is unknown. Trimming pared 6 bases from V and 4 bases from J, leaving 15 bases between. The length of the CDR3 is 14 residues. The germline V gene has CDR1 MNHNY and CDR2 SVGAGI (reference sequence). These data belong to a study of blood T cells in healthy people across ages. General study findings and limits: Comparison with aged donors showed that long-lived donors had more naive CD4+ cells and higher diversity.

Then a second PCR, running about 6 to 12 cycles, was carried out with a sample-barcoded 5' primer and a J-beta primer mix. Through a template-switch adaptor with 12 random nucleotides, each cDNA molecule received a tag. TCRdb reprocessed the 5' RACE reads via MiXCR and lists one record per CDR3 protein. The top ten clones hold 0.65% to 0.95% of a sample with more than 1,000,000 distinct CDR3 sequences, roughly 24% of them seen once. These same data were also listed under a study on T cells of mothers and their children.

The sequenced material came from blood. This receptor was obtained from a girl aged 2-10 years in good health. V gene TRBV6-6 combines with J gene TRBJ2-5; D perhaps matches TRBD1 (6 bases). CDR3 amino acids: CASSPQGKVETQYF. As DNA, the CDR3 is TGTGCCAGCAGCCCTCAGGGGAAAGTAGAGACCCAGTACTTC.